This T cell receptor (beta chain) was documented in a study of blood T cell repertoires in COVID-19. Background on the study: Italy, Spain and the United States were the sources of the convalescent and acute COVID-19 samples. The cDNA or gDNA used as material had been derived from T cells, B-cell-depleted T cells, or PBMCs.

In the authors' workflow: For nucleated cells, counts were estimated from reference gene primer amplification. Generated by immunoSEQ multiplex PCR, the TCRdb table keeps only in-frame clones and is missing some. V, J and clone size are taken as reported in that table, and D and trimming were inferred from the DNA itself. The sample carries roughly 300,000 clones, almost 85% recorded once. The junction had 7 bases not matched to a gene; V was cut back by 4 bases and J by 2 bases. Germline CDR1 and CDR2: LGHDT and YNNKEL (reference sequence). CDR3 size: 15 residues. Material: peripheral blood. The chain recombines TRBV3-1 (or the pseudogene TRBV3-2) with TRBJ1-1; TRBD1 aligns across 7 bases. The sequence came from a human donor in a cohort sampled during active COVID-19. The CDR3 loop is CASSPLGTANTEAFF. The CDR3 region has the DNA TGTGCCAGCAGCCCTCTCGGGACAGCCAACACTGAAGCTTTCTTT.